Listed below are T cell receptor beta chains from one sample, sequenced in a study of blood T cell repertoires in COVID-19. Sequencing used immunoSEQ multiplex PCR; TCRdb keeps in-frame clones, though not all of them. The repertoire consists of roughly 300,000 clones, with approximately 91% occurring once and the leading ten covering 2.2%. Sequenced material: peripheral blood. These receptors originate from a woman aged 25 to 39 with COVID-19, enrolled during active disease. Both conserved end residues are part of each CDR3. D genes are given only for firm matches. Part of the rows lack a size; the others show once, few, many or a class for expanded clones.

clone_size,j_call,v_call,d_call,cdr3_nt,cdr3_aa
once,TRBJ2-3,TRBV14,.,TGTGCCAGCAGCCCACCTAGAGGGACAGATACGCAGTATTTT,CASSPPRGTDTQYF
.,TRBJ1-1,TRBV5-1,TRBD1,TGCGCCAGCAGCTTGGCCGGACAGGGAACTGAAGCTTTCTTT,CASSLAGQGTEAFF
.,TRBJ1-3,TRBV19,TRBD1,TGTGCCAGTAGCAGTCCCAGGACAGGGGGCGGAAACACCATATATTTT,CASSSPRTGGGNTIYF
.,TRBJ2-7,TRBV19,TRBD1,TGTGCCAGTAGTACCGACAGGGAAGTCAACGAGCAGTACTTC,CASSTDREVNEQYF
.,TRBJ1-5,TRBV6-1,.,TGTGCCAGCAGTGAATCGTCGGTCAATAGCAATCAGCCCCAGCATTTT,CASSESSVNSNQPQHF
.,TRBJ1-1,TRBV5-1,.,TGCGCCAGCAGCGCGGGGACGGGGAACACTGAAGCTTTCTTT,CASSAGTGNTEAFF
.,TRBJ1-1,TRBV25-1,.,TGTGCCAGCATCAAGGCAGGGGTCAACACTGAAGCTTTCTTT,CASIKAGVNTEAFF
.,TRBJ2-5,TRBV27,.,TGTGCCAGCAGTCCAGCGACAGTAAACCCTCAAGAGACCCAGTACTTC,CASSPATVNPQETQYF
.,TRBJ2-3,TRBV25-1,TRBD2,TGTGCCAGCAGTACCCAAGCGGGAGGATACACAGATACGCAGTATTTT,CASSTQAGGYTDTQYF
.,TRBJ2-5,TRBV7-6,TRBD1,TGTGCCAGCAGCCTTTTGAGGGGGCAAGGAGAGACCCAGTACTTC,CASSLLRGQGETQYF
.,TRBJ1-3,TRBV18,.,TGTGCCAGCTCACCATTAGAGAGACTCTCTGGAAACACCATATATTTT,CASSPLERLSGNTIYF
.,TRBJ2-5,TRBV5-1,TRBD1,TGCGCCAGCAGCTTAGCCGGGACAGGGGAAGGAGAGACCCAGTACTTC,CASSLAGTGEGETQYF
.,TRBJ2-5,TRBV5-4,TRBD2,TGTGCCAGCAGCTCGGGACTAGCGGGAGCAGTGGGGGAGACCCAGTACTTC,CASSSGLAGAVGETQYF
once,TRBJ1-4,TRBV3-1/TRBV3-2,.,TGTGCCAGCAGCCCGCGGGGGAAGGAAGAAAAACTGTTTTTT,CASSPRGKEEKLFF
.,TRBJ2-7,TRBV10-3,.,TGTGCCATCAGTCAGGGGGGAGCCCCCTACGAGCAGTACTTC,CAISQGGAPYEQYF
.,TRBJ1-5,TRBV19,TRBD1,TGTGCCAGTAGTATACCGGGACAGGGAGATAGCAATCAGCCCCAGCATTTT,CASSIPGQGDSNQPQHF
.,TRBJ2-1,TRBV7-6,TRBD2,TGTGCCAGCAGCTTACTGCTAGCGGGAGAAAAATACAATGAGCAGTTCTTC,CASSLLLAGEKYNEQFF
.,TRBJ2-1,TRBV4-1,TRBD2,TGCGCCAGCAGCCAGCCCTGGACTAGCGGGACCGAGCAGTTCTTC,CASSQPWTSGTEQFF
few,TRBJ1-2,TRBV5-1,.,TGCGCCAGCAGTTTGCTTACTGGCTATGGCTACACCTTC,CASSLLTGYGYTF
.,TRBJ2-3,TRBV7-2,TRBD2,TGTGCCAGCAGCTTACGGCTAGCGGGAACGTCAGATACGCAGTATTTT,CASSLRLAGTSDTQYF
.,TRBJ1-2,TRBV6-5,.,TGTGCCAGCAGTTACAGCGGGAGCCCCCGCTACACCTTC,CASSYSGSPRYTF
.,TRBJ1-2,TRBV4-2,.,TGTGCCAGCAGCCAAGATTCGGCCAGGGCACACTATGGCTACACCTTC,CASSQDSARAHYGYTF
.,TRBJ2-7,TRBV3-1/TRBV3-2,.,TGTGCCAGCAGCCAAGTATCCAGGGGACGGGCCTACGAGCAGTACTTC,CASSQVSRGRAYEQYF
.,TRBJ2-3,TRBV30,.,TGTGCCGGGACCGGGTCCAGTACAGATACGCAGTATTTT,CAGTGSSTDTQYF
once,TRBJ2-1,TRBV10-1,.,TGCGCCAGCAGTGTATATAGCAGCGATGAGCAGTTCTTC,CASSVYSSDEQFF
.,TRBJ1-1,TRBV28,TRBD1,TGTGCCAGCAGTGTACAGGGGGCACCTAACACTGAAGCTTTCTTT,CASSVQGAPNTEAFF
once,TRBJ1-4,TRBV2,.,TGTGCCGGCTCGTTGGGGCGACCTACGGAACTGTTTTTT,CAGSLGRPTELFF
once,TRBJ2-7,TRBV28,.,TGTGCCAGCAGCCGTATGACAGATACCTACGAGCAGTACTTC,CASSRMTDTYEQYF
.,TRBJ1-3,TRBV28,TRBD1,TGTGCCAGCAGTTTCTTCAGCCCCGAGGGACAGATGGAGTTATACTCTGGAAACACCATATATTTT,CASSFFSPEGQMELYSGNTIYF
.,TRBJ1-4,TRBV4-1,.,TGCGCCAGCAGCGCCCCAGGTGGTGAAAAACTGTTTTTT,CASSAPGGEKLFF
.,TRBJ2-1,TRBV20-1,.,TGCAGTGCTAGTACCCCGGAGCGGTTACTAGCTCTAAGGGGATTCTTC,CSASTPERLLALRGFF
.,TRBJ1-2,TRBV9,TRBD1,TGTGCCAGCAGCGTCGGAACAGGGGAACTAACCTTC,CASSVGTGELTF
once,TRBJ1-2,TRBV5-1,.,TGCGCCAGCCGGGGGGCCGGGACCCCCGACGGCTATGGCTACACCTTC,CASRGAGTPDGYGYTF
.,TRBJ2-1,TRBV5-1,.,TGCGCCAGCAGCTTGCGCCAGGGAGGAGGCAATGAGCAGTTCTTC,CASSLRQGGGNEQFF
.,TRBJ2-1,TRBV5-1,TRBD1,TGCGCCAGCTCTTCCGGGACAGGGGATTTCGATGAGCAGTTCTTC,CASSSGTGDFDEQFF
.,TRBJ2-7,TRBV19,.,TGTGCCAGTAGTACTCGGACAGACTCCTACGAGCAGTACTTC,CASSTRTDSYEQYF
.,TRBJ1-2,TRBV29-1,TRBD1,TGCAGCGTTGCCCCATTCCGTTCCGGGACAGGGATCGACTATGGCTACACCTTC,CSVAPFRSGTGIDYGYTF
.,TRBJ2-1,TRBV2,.,TGTGCCAGCAGGCCGGGTGGGGCCAGGAACAATGAGCAGTTCTTC,CASRPGGARNNEQFF